This T cell receptor (beta chain) emerged from a study of T cells in Graves' hyperthyroidism and ophthalmopathy. The TCR beta CDR3 regions underwent amplification using RNA transcripts as the source. The HTBI primer set drove a first-round RT-PCR of the TCR CDR3. TCRdb redid the calling of the multiplex PCR reads with MiXCR, one entry per CDR3 protein. The repertoire consists of around 450,000 distinct CDR3 sequences, with roughly 14% occurring once and the leading ten covering almost 8%. There are 13 residues in the CDR3. Deletions cut 0 bases from V and 7 bases from J, with 7 bases between. Germline CDR1 reads LGHDT; CDR2 reads YNNKEL (reference sequence). This clonotype was picked up many times.

Sequencing was performed on blood. The source of this sequence is a woman aged 18-29 years with Graves' hyperthyroidism. The V gene is TRBV3-1, the J gene TRBJ1-5, with D unclear. CDR3 in amino acids: CASSQEYSQPQHF. DNA of the CDR3: TGTGCCAGCAGCCAAGAGTACAGCCAGCCCCAGCATTTT.